This T cell receptor (beta chain) derives from a study of beta chain features in type 1 diabetes. Germline values: CDR1 SGHTA, CDR2 FQGNSA. This CDR3 spans 15 amino acids. V was pared by 5 bases and J by 4 bases, with 17 bases between. Study-wide findings and caveats: Type 1 diabetes patients showed fewer insertions and more deletions at VDJ junctions. The naive, central memory and Treg TCRB repertoires of patients appeared to be more similar to one another than those of healthy donors. Researchers could not determine here whether HLA type influences TCRB rearrangement. People with Type 1 diabetes carried modestly yet significantly shorter TCRB CDR3s in all four CD4+ subsets.

In its sample, this clone was seen a few times. Its antigen is unknown. Every bit of the isolated RNA underwent reverse transcription, so sequencing read expressed TCRB transcripts. There were about 3.6 million reads on average in the naive, central memory and regulatory T cell samples. The table came from immunoSEQ multiplex PCR; TCRdb's copy has only in-frame clones and leaves some out. There are over 650,000 clones in the sample; roughly an eighth occur only once, and approximately 0.042% lies in the top ten. V is TRBV7-2 and J is TRBJ1-1; D is undetermined. This clonotype originated in a man between 18 and 35 years old with type 1 diabetes. The sample comprised naive CD4+ T cells from blood. In DNA form, the CDR3 reads TGTGCCAGCAGCCCCACCCGGGTCTTGTTCACTGAAGCTTTCTTT. Amino acid sequence: CASSPTRVLFTEAFF.